Detailed here is one TCR beta chain. The sample belongs to a study of T-cell memory formation after mild COVID-19. One entry per CDR3 protein, called by TCRdb with MiXCR from the 5' RACE reads. This sample has under 450,000 distinct CDR3 sequences, with approximately 15% found just once. V shed 4 bases and J shed 7 bases, with 17 bases lying between them. Per germline, CDR1 MNHEY and CDR2 SVGEGT. The CDR3 is made up of 16 amino acids. This receptor was identified in a man aged 18 to 30 who had mild COVID-19 (a few samples of this study predate the infection). Cell type and time point are not known. The chain recombines TRBV6-2 or TRBV6-3 with TRBJ1-6; a possible D gene is TRBD1 (6 bases). Sequencing input: PBMCs or a T cell subset sorted from them (not recorded which). The CDR3 region has the DNA TGTGCCAGCAGTTTCGCAGGGGCAGCGGTCAATTCACCCCTCCACTTT. Its protein product is CASSFAGAAVNSPLHF.